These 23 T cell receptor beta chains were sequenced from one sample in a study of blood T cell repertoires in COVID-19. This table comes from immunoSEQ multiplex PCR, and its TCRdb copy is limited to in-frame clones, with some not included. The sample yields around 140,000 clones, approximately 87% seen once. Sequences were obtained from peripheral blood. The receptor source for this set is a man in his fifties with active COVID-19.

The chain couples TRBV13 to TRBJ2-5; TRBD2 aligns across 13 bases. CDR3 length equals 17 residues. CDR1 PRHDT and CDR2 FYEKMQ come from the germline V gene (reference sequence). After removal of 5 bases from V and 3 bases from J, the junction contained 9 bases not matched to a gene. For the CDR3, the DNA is TGTGCCAGCAGCCCCGGACTAGCGGGGGTCAGGGAAGAGACCCAGTACTTC. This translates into CASSPGLAGVREETQYF. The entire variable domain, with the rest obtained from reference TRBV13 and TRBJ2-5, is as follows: AAGVIQSPRHLIKEKRETATLKCYPIPRHDTVYWYQQGPGQDPQFLISFYEKMQSDKGSIPDRFSAQQFSDYHSELNMSSLELGDSALYFCASSPGLAGVREETQYFGPGTRLLVL.

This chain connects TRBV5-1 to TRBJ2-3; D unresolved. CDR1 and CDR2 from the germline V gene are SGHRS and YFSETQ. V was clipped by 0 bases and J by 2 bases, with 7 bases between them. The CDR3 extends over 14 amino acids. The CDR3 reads CASSLGAITDTQYF. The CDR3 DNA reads TGCGCCAGCAGCTTGGGCGCGATCACAGATACGCAGTATTTT.

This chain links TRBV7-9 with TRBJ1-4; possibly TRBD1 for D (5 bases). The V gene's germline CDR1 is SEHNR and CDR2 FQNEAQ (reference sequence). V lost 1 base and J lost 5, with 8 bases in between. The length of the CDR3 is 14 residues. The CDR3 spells CASSLGSGNEKLFF. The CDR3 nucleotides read TGTGCCAGCAGCTTAGGGTCAGGGAATGAAAAACTGTTTTTT.

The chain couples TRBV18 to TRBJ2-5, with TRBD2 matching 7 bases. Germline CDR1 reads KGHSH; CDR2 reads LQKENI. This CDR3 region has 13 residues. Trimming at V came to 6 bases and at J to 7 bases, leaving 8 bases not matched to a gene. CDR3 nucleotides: TGTGCCAGCTCCGGGCTAGCGGAAGGGACCCAGTACTTC. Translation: CASSGLAEGTQYF.

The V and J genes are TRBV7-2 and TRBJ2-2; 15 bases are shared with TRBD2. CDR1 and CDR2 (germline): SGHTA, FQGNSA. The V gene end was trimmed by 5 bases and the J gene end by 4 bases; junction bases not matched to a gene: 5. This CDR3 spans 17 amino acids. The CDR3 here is CASSRTSGGAFTGELFF. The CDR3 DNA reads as TGTGCCAGCAGCAGGACTAGCGGGGGGGCCTTCACCGGGGAGCTGTTTTTT.

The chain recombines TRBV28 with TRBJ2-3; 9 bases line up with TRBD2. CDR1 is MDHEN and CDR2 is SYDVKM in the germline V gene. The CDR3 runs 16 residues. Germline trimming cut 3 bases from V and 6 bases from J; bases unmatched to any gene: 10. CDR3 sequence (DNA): TGTGCCAGCAGTTTGGTTAGCGGGGGTTCCCCGGATACGCAGTATTTT. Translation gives CASSLVSGGSPDTQYF.

The CDR3 sequence is CASSPTWRQSLSGYTF. The CDR3 region has the DNA TGTGCCAGCAGCCCAACGTGGAGACAGAGCCTCTCGGGCTACACCTTC. The chain is built from TRBV14 and TRBJ1-2; TRBD1 is a possible D gene (5 bases). V lost 4 bases and J 8 bases, leaving 23 bases between the germline ends. CDR1 and CDR2 (germline): SGHDN, FVKESK. This CDR3 spans 16 amino acids.

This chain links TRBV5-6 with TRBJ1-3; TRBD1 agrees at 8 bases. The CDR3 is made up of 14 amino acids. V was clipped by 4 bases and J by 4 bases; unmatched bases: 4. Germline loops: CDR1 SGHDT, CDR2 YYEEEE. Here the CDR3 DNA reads TGTGCCAGCAGCGATGGGACAGGCGGAAACACCATATATTTT. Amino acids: CASSDGTGGNTIYF.

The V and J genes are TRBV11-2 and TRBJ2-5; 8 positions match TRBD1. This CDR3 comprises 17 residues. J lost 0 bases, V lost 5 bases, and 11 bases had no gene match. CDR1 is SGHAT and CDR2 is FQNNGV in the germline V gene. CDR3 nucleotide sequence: TGTGCCAGCAGCGCCCCCGGCCTCAGGGGGCACCAAGAGACCCAGTACTTC. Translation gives CASSAPGLRGHQETQYF.

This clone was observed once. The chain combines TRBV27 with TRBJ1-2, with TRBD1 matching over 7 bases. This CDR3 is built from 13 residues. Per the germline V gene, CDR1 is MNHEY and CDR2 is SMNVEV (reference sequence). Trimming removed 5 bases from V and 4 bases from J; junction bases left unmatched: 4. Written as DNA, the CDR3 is TGTGCCAGCAGTAAGACAGGGACCTATGGCTACACCTTC. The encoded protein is CASSKTGTYGYTF.

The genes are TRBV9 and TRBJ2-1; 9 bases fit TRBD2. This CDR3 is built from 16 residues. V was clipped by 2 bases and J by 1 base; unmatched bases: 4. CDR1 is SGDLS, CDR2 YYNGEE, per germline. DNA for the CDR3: TGTGCCAGCAGCGTCCTTAGCGGGGGTTCCTACAATGAGCAGTTCTTC. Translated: CASSVLSGGSYNEQFF.

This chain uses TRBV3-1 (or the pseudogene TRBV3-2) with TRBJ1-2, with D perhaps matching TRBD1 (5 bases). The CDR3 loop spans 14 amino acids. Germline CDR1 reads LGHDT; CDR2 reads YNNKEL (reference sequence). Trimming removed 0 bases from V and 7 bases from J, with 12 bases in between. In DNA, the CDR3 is TGTGCCAGCAGCCAAGATCACGGGGGACGTGGCTACACCTTC. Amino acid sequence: CASSQDHGGRGYTF.

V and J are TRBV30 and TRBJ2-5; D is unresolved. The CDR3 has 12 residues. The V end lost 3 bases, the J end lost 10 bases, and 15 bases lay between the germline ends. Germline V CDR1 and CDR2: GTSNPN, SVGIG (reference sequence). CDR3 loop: CAWSQTIGGQYF. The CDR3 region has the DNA TGTGCCTGGAGCCAAACTATTGGCGGCCAGTACTTC.

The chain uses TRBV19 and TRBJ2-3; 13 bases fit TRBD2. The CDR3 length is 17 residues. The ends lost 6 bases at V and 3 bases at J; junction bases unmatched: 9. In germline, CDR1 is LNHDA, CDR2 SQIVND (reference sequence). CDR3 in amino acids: CASSKGLAGSPTDTQYF. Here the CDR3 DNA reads TGTGCCAGTAGCAAGGGACTAGCGGGGTCTCCGACAGATACGCAGTATTTT.

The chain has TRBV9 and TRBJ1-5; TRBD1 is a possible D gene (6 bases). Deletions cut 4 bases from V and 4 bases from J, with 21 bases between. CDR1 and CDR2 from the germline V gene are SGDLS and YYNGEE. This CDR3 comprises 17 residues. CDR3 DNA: TGTGCCAGCAGCCCCGGGGGGGACAAAGCGTTTAATCAGCCCCAGCATTTT. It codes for CASSPGGDKAFNQPQHF.

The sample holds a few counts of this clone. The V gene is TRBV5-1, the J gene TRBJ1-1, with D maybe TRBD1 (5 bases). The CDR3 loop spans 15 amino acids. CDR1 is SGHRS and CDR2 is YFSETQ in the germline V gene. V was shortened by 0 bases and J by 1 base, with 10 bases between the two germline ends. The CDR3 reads CASSLATRANTEAFF. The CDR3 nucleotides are TGCGCCAGCAGCTTGGCTACCAGGGCGAACACTGAAGCTTTCTTT.

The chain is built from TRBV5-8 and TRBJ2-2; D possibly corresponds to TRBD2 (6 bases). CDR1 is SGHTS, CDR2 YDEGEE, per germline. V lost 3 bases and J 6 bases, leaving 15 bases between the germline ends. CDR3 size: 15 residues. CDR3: CASSSPNGGAGELFF. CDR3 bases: TGTGCCAGCAGCTCCCCCAACGGCGGGGCCGGGGAGCTGTTTTTT.

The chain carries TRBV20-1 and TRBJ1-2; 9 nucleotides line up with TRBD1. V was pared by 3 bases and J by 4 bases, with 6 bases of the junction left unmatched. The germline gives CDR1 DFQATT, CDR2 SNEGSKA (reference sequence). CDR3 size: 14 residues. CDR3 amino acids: CSASSRQGGYGYTF. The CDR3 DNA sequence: TGCAGTGCTAGTTCCAGACAGGGGGGCTATGGCTACACCTTC.

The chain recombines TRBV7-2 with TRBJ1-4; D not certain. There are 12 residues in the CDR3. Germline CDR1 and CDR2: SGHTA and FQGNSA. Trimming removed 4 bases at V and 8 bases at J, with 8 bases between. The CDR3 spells CASSSRGEKLFF. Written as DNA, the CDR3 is TGTGCCAGCAGCTCTCGGGGAGAAAAACTGTTTTTT.

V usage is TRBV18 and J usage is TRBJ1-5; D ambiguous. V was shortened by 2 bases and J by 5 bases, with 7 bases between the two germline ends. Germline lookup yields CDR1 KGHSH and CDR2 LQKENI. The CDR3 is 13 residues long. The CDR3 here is CASSPAVYQPQHF. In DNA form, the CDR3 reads TGTGCCAGCTCACCAGCGGTTTATCAGCCCCAGCATTTT.

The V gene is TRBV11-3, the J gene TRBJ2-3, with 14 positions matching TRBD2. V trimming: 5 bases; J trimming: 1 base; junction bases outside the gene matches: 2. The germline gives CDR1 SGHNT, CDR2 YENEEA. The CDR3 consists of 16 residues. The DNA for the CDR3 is TGTGCCAGCAGCAGGACTAGCGGGGGGCGCACAGATACGCAGTATTTT. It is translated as CASSRTSGGRTDTQYF. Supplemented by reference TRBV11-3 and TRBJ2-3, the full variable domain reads EAGVVQSPRYKIIEKKQPVAFWCNPISGHNTLYWYLQNLGQGPELLIRYENEEAVDDSQLPKDRFSAERLKGVDSTLKIQPAELGDSAVYLCASSRTSGGRTDTQYFGPGTRLTVL.

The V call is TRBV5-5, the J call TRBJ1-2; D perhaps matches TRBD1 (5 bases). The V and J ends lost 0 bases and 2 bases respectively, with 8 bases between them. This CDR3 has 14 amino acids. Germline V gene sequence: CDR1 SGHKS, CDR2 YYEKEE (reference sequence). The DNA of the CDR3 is TGTGCCAGCAGCTTGGACAGGATAAACTATGGCTACACCTTC. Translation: CASSLDRINYGYTF.

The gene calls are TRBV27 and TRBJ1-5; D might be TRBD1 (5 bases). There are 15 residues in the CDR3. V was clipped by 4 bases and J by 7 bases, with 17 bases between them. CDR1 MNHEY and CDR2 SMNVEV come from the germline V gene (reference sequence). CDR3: CASSSAGQIGQPQHF. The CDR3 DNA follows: TGTGCCAGCAGTTCGGCGGGGCAGATTGGCCAGCCCCAGCATTTT.